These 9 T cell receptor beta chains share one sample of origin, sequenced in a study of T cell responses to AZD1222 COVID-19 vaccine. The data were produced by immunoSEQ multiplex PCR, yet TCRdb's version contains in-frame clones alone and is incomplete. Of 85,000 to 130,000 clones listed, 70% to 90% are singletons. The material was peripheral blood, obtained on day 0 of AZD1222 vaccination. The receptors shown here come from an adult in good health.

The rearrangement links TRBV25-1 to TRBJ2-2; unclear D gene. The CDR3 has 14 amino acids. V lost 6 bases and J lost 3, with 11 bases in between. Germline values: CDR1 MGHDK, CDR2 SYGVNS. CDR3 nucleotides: TGTGCCAGCAGCCCTGGCCCGTACACCGGGGAGCTGTTTTTT. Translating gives CASSPGPYTGELFF.

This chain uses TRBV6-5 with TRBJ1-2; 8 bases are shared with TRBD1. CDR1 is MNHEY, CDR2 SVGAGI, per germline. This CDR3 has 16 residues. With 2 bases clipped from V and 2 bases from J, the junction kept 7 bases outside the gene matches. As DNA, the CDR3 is TGTGCCAGCAGTTACAACGGACAGGGAACCAACTATGGCTACACCTTC. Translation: CASSYNGQGTNYGYTF.

In DNA form, the CDR3 reads TGTGCCATCAGTGGGGGGTTCACCTTAGCCAAAAACATTCAGTACTTC. Amino acid sequence: CAISGGFTLAKNIQYF. The rearrangement uses TRBV10-3 and TRBJ2-4, with D perhaps TRBD1 or TRBD2 (5 bases each). Trimming stripped 4 bases from V and 0 bases from J, with 13 bases between. The CDR3 contains 16 residues. From germline, CDR1 is ENHRY and CDR2 SYGVKD.

The CDR3 DNA sequence: TGTGCCAGCAGCGTTAAAATCTCCCTCACCTACGAGCAGTACTTC. Residues: CASSVKISLTYEQYF. The V call is TRBV6-5, the J call TRBJ2-7, with D hard to call. The CDR3 extends over 15 amino acids. Germline CDR1 reads MNHEY; CDR2 reads SVGAGI. V lost 6 bases to trimming and J lost 2 bases, with 17 bases between them.

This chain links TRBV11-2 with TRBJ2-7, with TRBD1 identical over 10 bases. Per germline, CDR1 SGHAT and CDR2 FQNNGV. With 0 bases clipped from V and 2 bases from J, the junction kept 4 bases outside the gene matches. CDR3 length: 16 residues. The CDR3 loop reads CASSLELGTGAYEQYF. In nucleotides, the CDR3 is TGTGCCAGCAGCTTAGAGTTAGGGACAGGGGCCTACGAGCAGTACTTC.

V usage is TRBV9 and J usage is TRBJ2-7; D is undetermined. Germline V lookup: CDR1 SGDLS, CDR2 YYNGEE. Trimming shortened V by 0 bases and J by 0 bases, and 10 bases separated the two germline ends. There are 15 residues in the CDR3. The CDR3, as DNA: TGTGCCAGCAGCGTAGCTCTTTCGACCTCCTACGAGCAGTACTTC. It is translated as CASSVALSTSYEQYF.

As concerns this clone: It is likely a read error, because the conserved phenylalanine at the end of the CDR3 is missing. CDR3 nucleotides: TGTGCCAGCAGTTACTTAAGGGAGAATTCACCCCTCCACCTT. This translates into CASSYLRENSPLHL. The J gene is TRBJ1-6, the V gene TRBV6-6; D is ambiguous. The germline gives CDR1 MNHNY, CDR2 SVGAGI (reference sequence). V lost 1 base and J 7 bases, leaving 8 bases between the germline ends. The CDR3 is 14 residues long.

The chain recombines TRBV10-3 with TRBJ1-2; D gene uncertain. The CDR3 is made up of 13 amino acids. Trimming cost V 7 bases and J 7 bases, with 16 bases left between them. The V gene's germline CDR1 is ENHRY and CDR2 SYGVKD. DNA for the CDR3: TGTGCCATCATTGACGTCTTTTTCGGTGGCTACACCTTC. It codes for CAIIDVFFGGYTF.

CDR3 bases: TGTGCCATCAGTATCTCAGGTGAGGGTCAGCCCCAGCATTTT. Its translation is CAISISGEGQPQHF. The gene calls are TRBV10-3 and TRBJ1-5, with unresolved D. Germline V gene sequence: CDR1 ENHRY, CDR2 SYGVKD. V dropped 5 bases and J dropped 6 bases, with 14 bases sitting between them. This CDR3 is 14 amino acids long.